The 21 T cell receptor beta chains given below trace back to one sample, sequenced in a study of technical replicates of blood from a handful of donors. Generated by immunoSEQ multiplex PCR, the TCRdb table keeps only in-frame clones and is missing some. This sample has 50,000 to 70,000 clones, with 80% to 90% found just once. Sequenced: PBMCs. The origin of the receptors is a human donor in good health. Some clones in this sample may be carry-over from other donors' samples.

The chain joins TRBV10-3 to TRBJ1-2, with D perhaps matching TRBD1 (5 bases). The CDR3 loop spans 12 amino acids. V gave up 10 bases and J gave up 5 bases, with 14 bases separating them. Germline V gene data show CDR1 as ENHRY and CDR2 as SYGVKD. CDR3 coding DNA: TGTGCCACCGAGGCATCAGGGTATGGCTACACCTTC. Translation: CATEASGYGYTF.

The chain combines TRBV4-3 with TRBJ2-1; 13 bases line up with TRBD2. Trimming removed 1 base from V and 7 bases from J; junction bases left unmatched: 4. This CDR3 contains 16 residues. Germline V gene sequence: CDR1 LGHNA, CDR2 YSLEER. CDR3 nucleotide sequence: TGCGCCAGCAGCCAAGTACTAGCGGGAGGGAGAAATGAGCAGTTCTTC. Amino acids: CASSQVLAGGRNEQFF.

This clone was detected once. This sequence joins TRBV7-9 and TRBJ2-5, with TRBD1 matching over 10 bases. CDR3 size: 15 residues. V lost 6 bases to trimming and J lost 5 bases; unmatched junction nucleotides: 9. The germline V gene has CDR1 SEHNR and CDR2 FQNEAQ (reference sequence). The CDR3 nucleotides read TGTGCCAGCAGGACCGGGACAGGGGTACTTGAGACCCAGTACTTC. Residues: CASRTGTGVLETQYF.

The CDR3 DNA reads as TGCGCCAGCAGCCAGCTCACAGGGTCCTACGAGCAGTACTTC. This codes for CASSQLTGSYEQYF. V gene TRBV4-3 combines with J gene TRBJ2-7, with a weak D call TRBD1 (6 bases). CDR3 length: 14 amino acids. Germline V gene sequence: CDR1 LGHNA, CDR2 YSLEER. V shed 3 bases and J shed 1 base, with 10 bases lying between them.

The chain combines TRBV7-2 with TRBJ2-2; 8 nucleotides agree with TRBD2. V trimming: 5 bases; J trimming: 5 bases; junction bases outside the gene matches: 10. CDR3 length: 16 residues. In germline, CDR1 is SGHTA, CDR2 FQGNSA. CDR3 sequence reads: CASSPYAGGGTGELFF. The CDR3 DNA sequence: TGTGCCAGCAGCCCCTATGCGGGGGGAGGGACCGGGGAGCTGTTTTTT.

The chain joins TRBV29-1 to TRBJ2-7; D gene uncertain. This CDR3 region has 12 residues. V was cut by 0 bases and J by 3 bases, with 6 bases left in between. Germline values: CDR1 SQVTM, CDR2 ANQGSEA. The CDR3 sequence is CSVEEENYEQYF. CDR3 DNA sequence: TGCAGCGTTGAAGAAGAGAACTACGAGCAGTACTTC.

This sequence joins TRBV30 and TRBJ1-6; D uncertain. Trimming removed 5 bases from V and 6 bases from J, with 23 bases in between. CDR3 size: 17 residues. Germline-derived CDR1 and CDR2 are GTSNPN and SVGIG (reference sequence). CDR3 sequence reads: CAWGPSAGRTPNSPLHF. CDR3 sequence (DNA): TGTGCCTGGGGCCCCTCCGCGGGCAGGACCCCTAATTCACCCCTCCACTTT.

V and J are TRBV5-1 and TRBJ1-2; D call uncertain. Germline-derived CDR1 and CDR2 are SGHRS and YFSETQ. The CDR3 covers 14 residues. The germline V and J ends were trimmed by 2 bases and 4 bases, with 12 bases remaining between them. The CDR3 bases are TGCGCCAGCAGCTTCGGAGGCCCGGGCTATGGCTACACCTTC. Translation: CASSFGGPGYGYTF.

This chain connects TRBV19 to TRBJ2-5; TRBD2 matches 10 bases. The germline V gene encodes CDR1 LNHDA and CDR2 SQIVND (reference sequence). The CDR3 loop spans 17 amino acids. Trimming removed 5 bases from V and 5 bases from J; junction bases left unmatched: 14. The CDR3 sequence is CASSSRGSSGSGETQYF. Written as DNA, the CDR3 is TGTGCCAGTAGTTCTAGGGGATCTAGCGGGAGCGGGGAGACCCAGTACTTC.

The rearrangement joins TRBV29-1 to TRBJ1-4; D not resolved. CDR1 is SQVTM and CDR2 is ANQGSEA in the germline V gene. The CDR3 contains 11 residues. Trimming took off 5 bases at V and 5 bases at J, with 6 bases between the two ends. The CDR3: CSVTRNEKLFF. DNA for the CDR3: TGCAGCGTTACGAGGAATGAAAAACTGTTTTTT.

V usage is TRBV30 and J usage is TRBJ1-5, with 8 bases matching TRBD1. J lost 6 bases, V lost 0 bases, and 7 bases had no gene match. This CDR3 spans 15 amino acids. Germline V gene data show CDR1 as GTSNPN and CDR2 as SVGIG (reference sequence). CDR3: CAWSVTGGFGQPQHF. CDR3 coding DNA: TGTGCCTGGAGTGTAACAGGGGGATTTGGTCAGCCCCAGCATTTT.

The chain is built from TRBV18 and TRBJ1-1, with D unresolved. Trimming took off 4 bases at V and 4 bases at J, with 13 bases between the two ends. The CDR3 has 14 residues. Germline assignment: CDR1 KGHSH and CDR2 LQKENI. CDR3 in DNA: TGTGCCAGCTCACGTAGTAAAGGAGTCACTGAAGCTTTCTTT. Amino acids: CASSRSKGVTEAFF.

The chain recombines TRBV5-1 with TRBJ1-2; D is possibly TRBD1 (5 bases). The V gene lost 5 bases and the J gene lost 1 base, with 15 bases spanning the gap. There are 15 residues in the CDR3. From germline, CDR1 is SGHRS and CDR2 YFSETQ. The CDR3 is CASSPPQVYNYGYTF. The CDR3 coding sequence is TGCGCCAGCAGTCCGCCACAGGTTTATAACTATGGCTACACCTTC.

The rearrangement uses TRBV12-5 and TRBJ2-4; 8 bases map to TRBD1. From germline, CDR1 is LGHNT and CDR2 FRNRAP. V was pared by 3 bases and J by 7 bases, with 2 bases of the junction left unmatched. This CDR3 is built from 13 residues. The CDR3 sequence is CASGFPGGNIQYF. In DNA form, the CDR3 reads TGTGCTAGTGGTTTTCCAGGGGGCAACATTCAGTACTTC.

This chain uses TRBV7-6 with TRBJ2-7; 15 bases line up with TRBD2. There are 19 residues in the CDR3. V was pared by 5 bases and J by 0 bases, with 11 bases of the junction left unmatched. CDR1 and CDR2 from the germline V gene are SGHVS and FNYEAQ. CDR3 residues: CASSTEPGTSGGSSYEQYF. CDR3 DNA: TGTGCCAGCAGCACCGAACCGGGGACTAGCGGGGGGTCCTCCTACGAGCAGTACTTC.

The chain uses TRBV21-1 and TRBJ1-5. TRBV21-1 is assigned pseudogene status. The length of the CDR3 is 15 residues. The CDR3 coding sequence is TGTGCCAGTAAGTCGGGGGGGAATAGCAATCAGCCCCAGCATTTT. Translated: CASKSGGNSNQPQHF.

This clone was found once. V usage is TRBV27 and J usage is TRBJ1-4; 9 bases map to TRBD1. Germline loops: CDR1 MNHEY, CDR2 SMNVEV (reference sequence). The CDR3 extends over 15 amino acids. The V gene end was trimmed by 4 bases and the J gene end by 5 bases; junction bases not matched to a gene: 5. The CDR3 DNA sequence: TGTGCCAGCAGTTCCCGGACAGGGGTGAATGAAAAACTGTTTTTT. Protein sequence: CASSSRTGVNEKLFF.

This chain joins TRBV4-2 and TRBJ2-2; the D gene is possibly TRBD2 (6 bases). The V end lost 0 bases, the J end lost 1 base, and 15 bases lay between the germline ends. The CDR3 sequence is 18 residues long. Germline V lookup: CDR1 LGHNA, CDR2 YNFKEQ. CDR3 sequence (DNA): TGTGCCAGCAGCCAAGATCAGTGGGCTAGCGAGAACACCGGGGAGCTGTTTTTT. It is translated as CASSQDQWASENTGELFF.

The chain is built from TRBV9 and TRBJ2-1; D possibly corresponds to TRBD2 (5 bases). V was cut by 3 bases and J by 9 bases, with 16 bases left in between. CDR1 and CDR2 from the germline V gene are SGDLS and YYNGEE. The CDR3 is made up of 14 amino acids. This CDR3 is CASSERLLRGEQFF. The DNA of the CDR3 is TGTGCCAGCAGCGAGAGGTTACTTCGGGGTGAGCAGTTCTTC.

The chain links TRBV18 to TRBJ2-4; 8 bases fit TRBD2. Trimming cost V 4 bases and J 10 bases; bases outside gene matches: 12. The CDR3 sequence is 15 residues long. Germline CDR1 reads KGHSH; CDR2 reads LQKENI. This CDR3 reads CASSQSGGTPRIQYF. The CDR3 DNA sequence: TGTGCCAGCTCACAATCGGGGGGGACCCCCAGAATTCAGTACTTC.

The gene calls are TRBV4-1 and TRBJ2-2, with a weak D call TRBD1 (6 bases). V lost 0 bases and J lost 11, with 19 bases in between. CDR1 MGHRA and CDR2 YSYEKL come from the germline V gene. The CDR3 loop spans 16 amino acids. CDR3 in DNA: TGCGCCAGCAGCCAAGATGCGGACAGTATGGGTAGCGAGCTGTTTTTT. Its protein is CASSQDADSMGSELFF.